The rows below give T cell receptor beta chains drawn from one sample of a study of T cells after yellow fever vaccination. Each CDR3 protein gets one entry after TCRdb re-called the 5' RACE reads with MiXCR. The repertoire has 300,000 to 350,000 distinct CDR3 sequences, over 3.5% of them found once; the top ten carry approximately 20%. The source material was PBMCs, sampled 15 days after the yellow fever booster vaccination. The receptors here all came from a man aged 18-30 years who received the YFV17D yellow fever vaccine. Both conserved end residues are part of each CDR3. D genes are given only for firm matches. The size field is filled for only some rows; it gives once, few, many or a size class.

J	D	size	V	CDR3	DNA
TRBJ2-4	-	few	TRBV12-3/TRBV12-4	CASSFRQLAKNIQYF	TGTGCCAGCAGTTTCAGACAGCTAGCCAAAAACATTCAGTACTTC
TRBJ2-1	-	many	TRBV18	CASSPQASYNEQFF	TGTGCCAGCTCACCACAGGCCTCCTACAATGAGCAGTTCTTC
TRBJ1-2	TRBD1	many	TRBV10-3	CATHRGYYGYTF	TGTGCCACCCACAGGGGATACTATGGCTACACCTTC
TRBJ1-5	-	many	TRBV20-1	CSASAGDRYQPQHF	TGCAGTGCTAGTGCAGGGGATAGGTATCAGCCCCAGCATTTT
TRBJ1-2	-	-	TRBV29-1	CSVGSLNYGYTF	TGCAGCGTTGGCTCCCTTAACTATGGCTACACCTTC
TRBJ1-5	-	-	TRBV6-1	CASGRGGNQPQHF	TGTGCCAGCGGTCGGGGCGGCAATCAGCCCCAGCATTTT
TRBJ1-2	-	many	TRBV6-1	CASSERPGGGYTF	TGTGCCAGCAGTGAACGGCCCGGGGGTGGCTACACCTTC
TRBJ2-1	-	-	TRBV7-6	CASSYSSYEQFF	TGTGCCAGCAGTTACTCTAGTTATGAGCAGTTCTTC
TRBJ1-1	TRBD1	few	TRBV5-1	CASSKTGTGVTEAFF	TGCGCCAGCAGCAAAACCGGGACAGGAGTGACTGAAGCTTTCTTT
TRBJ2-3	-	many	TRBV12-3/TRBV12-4	CASSPTGTWDTQYF	TGTGCCAGCAGCCCAACAGGGACCTGGGATACGCAGTATTTT
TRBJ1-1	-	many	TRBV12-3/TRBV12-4	CASSGSDKNTEAFF	TGTGCCAGCAGTGGATCCGACAAAAACACTGAAGCTTTCTTT
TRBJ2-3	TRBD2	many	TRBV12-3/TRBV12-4	CASSDGTSGVTDTQYF	TGTGCCAGCAGTGACGGGACTAGCGGGGTCACAGATACGCAGTATTTT
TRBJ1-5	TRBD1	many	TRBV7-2	CASSRQGSSGQPQHF	TGTGCCAGCAGCCGACAGGGCAGCTCGGGACAGCCCCAGCATTTT
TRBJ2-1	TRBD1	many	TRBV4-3	CASSQEGQGWDEQFF	TGCGCCAGCAGCCAAGAGGGACAGGGGTGGGATGAGCAGTTCTTC
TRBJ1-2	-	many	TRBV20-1	CSARRLENYGYTF	TGCAGTGCTAGGCGGTTGGAGAACTATGGCTACACCTTC
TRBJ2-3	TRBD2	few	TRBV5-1	CASSSGLAGEYDTQYF	TGCGCCAGCAGCTCGGGACTAGCGGGGGAATATGATACGCAGTATTTT
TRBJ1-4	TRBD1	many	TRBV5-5	CASRRQGGTRMANEKLFF	TGTGCCAGCAGGAGACAGGGAGGGACTAGGATGGCTAATGAAAAACTGTTTTTT
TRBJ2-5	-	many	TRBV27	CASSSWTSQETQYF	TGTGCCAGCAGCTCTTGGACAAGCCAAGAGACCCAGTACTTC
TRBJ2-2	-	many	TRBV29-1	CSVEGAGTGELFF	TGCAGCGTTGAGGGTGCGGGGACCGGGGAGCTGTTTTTT
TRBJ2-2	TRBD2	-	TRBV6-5	CASSPPGGRTGELFF	TGTGCCAGCAGCCCCCCGGGGGGGCGGACCGGGGAGCTGTTTTTT
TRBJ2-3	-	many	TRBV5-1	CASSLEIGTDTQYF	TGCGCCAGCAGCTTGGAAATCGGAACAGATACGCAGTATTTT